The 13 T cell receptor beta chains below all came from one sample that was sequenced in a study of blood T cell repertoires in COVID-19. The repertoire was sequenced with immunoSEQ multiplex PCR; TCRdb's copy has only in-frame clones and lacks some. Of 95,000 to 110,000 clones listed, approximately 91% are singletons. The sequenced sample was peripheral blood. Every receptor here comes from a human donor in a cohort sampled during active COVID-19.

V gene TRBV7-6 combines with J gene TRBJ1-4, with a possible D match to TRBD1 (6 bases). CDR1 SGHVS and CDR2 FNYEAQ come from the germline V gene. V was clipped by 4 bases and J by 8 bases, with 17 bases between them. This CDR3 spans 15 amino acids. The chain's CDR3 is CASSSSQGNGEKLFF. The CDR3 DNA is TGTGCCAGCAGCTCCTCTCAGGGGAATGGAGAAAAACTGTTTTTT.

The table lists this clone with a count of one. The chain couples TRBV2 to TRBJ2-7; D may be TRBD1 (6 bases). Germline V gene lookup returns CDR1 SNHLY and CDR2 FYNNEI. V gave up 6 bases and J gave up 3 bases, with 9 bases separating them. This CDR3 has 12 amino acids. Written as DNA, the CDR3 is TGTGCCAGCAGAGGGGGACGCTACGAGCAGTACTTC. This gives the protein CASRGGRYEQYF.

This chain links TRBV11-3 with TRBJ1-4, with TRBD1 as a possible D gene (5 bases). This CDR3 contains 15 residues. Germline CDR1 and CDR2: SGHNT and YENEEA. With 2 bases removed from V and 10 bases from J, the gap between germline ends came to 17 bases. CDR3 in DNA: TGTGCCAGCAGCTTAATTAAAGGAGACAGCGCAAAACTGTTTTTT. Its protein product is CASSLIKGDSAKLFF.

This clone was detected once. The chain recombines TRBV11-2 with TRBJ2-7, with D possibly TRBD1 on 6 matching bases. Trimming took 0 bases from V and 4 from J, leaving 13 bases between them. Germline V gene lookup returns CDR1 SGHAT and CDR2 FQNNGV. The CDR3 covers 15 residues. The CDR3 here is CASSLERDNRYEQYF. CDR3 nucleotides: TGTGCCAGCAGCTTAGAACGGGACAACAGATACGAGCAGTACTTC.

CDR3 region: CASSSLADRATGDTQYF. The DNA for the CDR3 is TGTGCCAGCAGTTCGCTGGCGGACAGGGCAACCGGAGATACGCAGTATTTT. The chain has TRBV27 and TRBJ2-3; TRBD1 matches at 8 bases. V lost 4 bases, J lost 5 bases, and 14 bases stayed unmatched. The CDR3 spans 17 residues. The germline V gene has CDR1 MNHEY and CDR2 SMNVEV (reference sequence).

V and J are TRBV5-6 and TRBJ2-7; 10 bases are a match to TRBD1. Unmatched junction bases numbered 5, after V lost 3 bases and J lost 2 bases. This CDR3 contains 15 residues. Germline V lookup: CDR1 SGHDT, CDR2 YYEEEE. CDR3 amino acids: CASSYGQGGTYEQYF. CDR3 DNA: TGTGCCAGCAGCTACGGACAGGGGGGGACCTACGAGCAGTACTTC.

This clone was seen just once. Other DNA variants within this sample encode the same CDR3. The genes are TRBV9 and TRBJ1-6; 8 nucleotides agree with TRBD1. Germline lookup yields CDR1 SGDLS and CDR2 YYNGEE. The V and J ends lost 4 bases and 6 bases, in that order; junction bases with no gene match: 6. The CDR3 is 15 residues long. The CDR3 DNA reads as TGTGCCAGCAGCCCTCGGACAGGGTCTAATTCACCCCTCCACTTT. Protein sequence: CASSPRTGSNSPLHF.

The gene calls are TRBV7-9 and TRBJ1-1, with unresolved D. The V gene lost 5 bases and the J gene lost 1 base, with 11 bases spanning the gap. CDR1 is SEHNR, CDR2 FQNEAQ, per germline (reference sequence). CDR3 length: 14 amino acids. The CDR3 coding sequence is TGTGCCAGCAGCCCTCGAAGAGGGAACACTGAAGCTTTCTTT. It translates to CASSPRRGNTEAFF. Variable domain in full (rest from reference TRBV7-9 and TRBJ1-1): DTGVSQNPRHKITKRGQNVTFRCDPISEHNRLYWYRQTLGQGPEFLTYFQNEAQLEKSRLLSDRFSAERPKGSFSTLEIQRTEQGDSAMYLCASSPRRGNTEAFFGQGTRLTVV.

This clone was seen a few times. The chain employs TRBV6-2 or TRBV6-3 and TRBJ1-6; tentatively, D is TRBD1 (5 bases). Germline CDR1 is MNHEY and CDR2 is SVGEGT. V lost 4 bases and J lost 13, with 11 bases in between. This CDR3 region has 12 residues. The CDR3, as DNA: TGTGCCAGCAGTTCGGACACCCCGCCCCTCCACTTT. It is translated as CASSSDTPPLHF.

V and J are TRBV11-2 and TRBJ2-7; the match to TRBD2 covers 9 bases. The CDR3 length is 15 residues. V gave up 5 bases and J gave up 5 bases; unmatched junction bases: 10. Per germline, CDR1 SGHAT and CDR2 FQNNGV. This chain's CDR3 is CASSPRGTSSNEQYF. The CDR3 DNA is TGTGCCAGCAGCCCCCGGGGGACTAGCTCTAACGAGCAGTACTTC.

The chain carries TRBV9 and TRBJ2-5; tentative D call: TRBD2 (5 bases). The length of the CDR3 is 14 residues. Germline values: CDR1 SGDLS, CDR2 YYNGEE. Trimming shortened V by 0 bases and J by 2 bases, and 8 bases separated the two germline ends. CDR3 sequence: CASSVGPGQETQYF. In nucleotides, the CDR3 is TGTGCCAGCAGCGTAGGTCCGGGGCAAGAGACCCAGTACTTC.

CDR3 DNA sequence: TGTGCCAGCAGCTTGGTCGGGGAGACCGGGGAGCTGTTTTTT. This gives the protein CASSLVGETGELFF. The chain joins TRBV5-4 to TRBJ2-2; D might be TRBD2 (5 bases). V was clipped by 0 bases and J by 5 bases, with 8 bases between them. Germline assignment: CDR1 SGHNT and CDR2 YYREEE (reference sequence). The CDR3 consists of 14 residues.

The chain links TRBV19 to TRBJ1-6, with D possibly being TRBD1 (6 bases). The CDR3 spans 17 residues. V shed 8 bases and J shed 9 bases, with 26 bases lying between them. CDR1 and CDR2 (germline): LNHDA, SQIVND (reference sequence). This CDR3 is CASSPAAGGRGSSPLHF. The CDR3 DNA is TGTGCCAGTTCCCCGGCGGCGGGGGGCAGGGGAAGTTCACCCCTCCACTTT.